This T cell receptor (beta chain) derives from a study of T cells after yellow fever vaccination. Findings and limits, study-wide: Subsequent booster samples again held most clones from primary vaccination (roughly 95% CD4, about 86% CD8). Contamination by abundant bulk-population clonotypes could be present in FACS-sorted repertoires.

Germline loops: CDR1 DFQATT, CDR2 SNEGSKA (reference sequence). The CDR3 extends over 13 amino acids. The ends were cut back, 0 bases at V and 12 bases at J, with 17 bases in the middle. TCRdb reprocessed the 5' RACE reads via MiXCR and lists one record per CDR3 protein. The repertoire holds 250,000 to 300,000 distinct CDR3 sequences, with around 4.9% as singletons. This clonotype has ten or more counts. What it binds is not known. The TCR was taken from a man aged 18 to 29 who received the YFV17D yellow fever vaccine. This rearrangement joins TRBV20-1 to TRBJ1-1; D ambiguous. Material: CD4+ T cells sorted from PBMCs, obtained on the day of the yellow fever booster vaccination. In DNA form, the CDR3 reads TGCAGTGCTAGAGATGAAGGAGGGTTGTCGACTTTCTTT. Amino acid sequence: CSARDEGGLSTFF.